A selection of T cell receptor beta chains follows, all from one sample in a study of CD8+ T cells in alopecia areata. The repertoire was sequenced with immunoSEQ multiplex PCR; TCRdb's copy has only in-frame clones and lacks some. The sample yields more than 150,000 clones, just under 60% seen once. The material sequenced was CD4+ T cells sorted from blood, taken at week 0. The receptors were gathered from a human donor with alopecia areata. Each CDR3 is given with its conserved first and last residue. Each record gives: J gene, clone size, D gene, V gene, CDR3 protein, CDR3 DNA. D genes are given only for firm matches. Only some rows state a clone size, as once, few, many or a class for expanded clones.

>TRBJ2-5|few|.|TRBV18
CASSPRQANQETQYF
TGTGCCAGCTCACCGCGCCAGGCCAACCAAGAGACCCAGTACTTC
>TRBJ1-5|many|.|TRBV7-8
CATAFGALNQPQHF
TGTGCCACCGCGTTTGGGGCCCTCAATCAGCCCCAGCATTTT
>TRBJ2-5|.|.|TRBV6-1
CASSYRQEETQYF
TGTGCCAGCAGTTATCGTCAGGAAGAGACCCAGTACTTC
>TRBJ1-4|.|TRBD1|TRBV5-1
CASSYRTGEEKLFF
TGCGCCAGCAGCTACCGGACAGGGGAGGAAAAACTGTTTTTT
>TRBJ1-5|.|TRBD1|TRBV10-3
CAISEGQGDNQPQHF
TGTGCCATCAGTGAGGGACAGGGGGACAATCAGCCCCAGCATTTT
>TRBJ2-5|few|.|TRBV23-1
CASLSKLGEVLETQYF
TGCGCCAGCCTGTCGAAGTTAGGGGAAGTATTGGAGACCCAGTACTTC
>TRBJ1-2|.|TRBD1|TRBV30
CAWSTGTGAPRWSGYTF
TGTGCCTGGAGTACTGGGACAGGGGCCCCGCGGTGGTCTGGCTACACCTTC
>TRBJ1-5|.|TRBD1|TRBV29-1
CSVGTGARGDQPQHF
TGCAGCGTTGGGACAGGCGCGCGGGGTGATCAGCCCCAGCATTTT
>TRBJ2-7|.|.|TRBV12-5
CASGPTTGREQYF
TGTGCTAGTGGTCCGACAACAGGGAGGGAGCAGTACTTC
>TRBJ1-5|.|TRBD1|TRBV10-3
CAIRGQQGQPQHF
TGTGCCATCAGGGGACAGCAAGGTCAGCCCCAGCATTTT
>TRBJ1-5|.|TRBD1|TRBV29-1
CSVAGQEGQPQHF
TGCAGCGTTGCCGGACAGGAAGGCCAGCCCCAGCATTTT
>TRBJ1-6|.|.|TRBV27
CASSFRSVGSPLHF
TGTGCCAGCAGTTTCAGGAGCGTAGGGTCACCCCTCCACTTT
>TRBJ1-4|.|.|TRBV30
CAWSQRTTNEKLFF
TGTGCCTGGAGTCAGAGAACAACTAATGAAAAACTGTTTTTT